These T cell receptor beta chains were read from a single sample in a study of cytomegalovirus exposure and HLA in healthy donors. TCRdb keeps only in-frame clones here, not all; method: immunoSEQ multiplex PCR. The sample lists about 200,000 clones, approximately 80% seen once, with approximately 1.8% in the top ten. Sequenced material: PBMCs. The receptors were sampled from a woman aged 25-40 years in good health and CMV-seronegative. The CDR3 runs from the conserved cysteine through the conserved F or W. Fields, in order: V gene, clone size, J gene, D gene, CDR3 DNA, CDR3 protein. The D gene is left open where the match is weak. Not all rows give a size; the values are once, few, many and, for expanded clones, a class.

TRBV19	once	TRBJ1-5	TRBD1	TGTGCCAGTAACCCTGTTTCAGGGGGTGGCAATCAGCCCCAGCATTTT	CASNPVSGGGNQPQHF
TRBV9	.	TRBJ2-6	.	TGTGCCAGCAGCGGCGAACCCCGGAACAGGGCTGGGGCCAACGTCCTGACTTTC	CASSGEPRNRAGANVLTF
TRBV11-2	.	TRBJ2-7	.	TGTGCCAGCAGCTTAGTCCAGGCCTCCTACGAGCAGTACTTC	CASSLVQASYEQYF
TRBV5-1	.	TRBJ1-6	TRBD1	TGCGCCAGCAGCTTGTTCGGACAGGGGTTCAATTCACCCCTCCACTTT	CASSLFGQGFNSPLHF
TRBV5-8	.	TRBJ2-7	TRBD1	TGTGCCAGCAGCTTCGGGACAGGGATTACCCGTGGGGCGCAGTACTTC	CASSFGTGITRGAQYF
TRBV11-2	.	TRBJ1-1	.	TGTGCCAGCAGCTTAGAGCGAGACTACACTGAAGCTTTCTTT	CASSLERDYTEAFF
TRBV7-9	.	TRBJ2-1	TRBD2	TGTGCCAGCAGCTTTCAGGGTAGCGGGAGGTCCCATGAGCAGTTCTTC	CASSFQGSGRSHEQFF
TRBV9	.	TRBJ2-1	TRBD2	TGTGCCAGCAGCGTGGGACTAGCGGGAGGACCATCCTACAATGAGCAGTTCTTC	CASSVGLAGGPSYNEQFF
TRBV11-3	.	TRBJ2-5	TRBD2	TGTGCCAGCAGCTTTACAAGCGGGGGACAAGAGACCCAGTACTTC	CASSFTSGGQETQYF
TRBV7-9	.	TRBJ1-3	.	TGTGCCAGCAGCTTTAATAACGGTCGGGGACTCCTCTCTGGAAACACCATATATTTT	CASSFNNGRGLLSGNTIYF
TRBV2	.	TRBJ2-7	.	TGTGCCAGCAGTGAAGCGTCTAATCCTAACTACGAGCAGTACTTC	CASSEASNPNYEQYF
TRBV12-5	.	TRBJ1-4	.	TGTGCTAGTGGACATGACATTTCAGGGCTAGGAGAAAAACTGTTTTTT	CASGHDISGLGEKLFF
TRBV7-9	once	TRBJ1-5	TRBD1	TGTGCCAGCAGCGGACTAGGGACAGGGGACCAGCCCCAGCATTTT	CASSGLGTGDQPQHF
TRBV19	.	TRBJ1-5	TRBD1	TGTGCCAGTAGTAACAGGGGAGGGCCCCAGCATTTT	CASSNRGGPQHF
TRBV18	.	TRBJ1-1	TRBD1	TGTGCCAGCTCACCACGTCCTCCGACAGGGAAAGTTGACACTGAAGCTTTCTTT	CASSPRPPTGKVDTEAFF
TRBV7-3	.	TRBJ2-1	TRBD2	TGTGCCAGCAGCCCAAATGTACTAGCGGGGTTTTCCGATGAGCAGTTCTTC	CASSPNVLAGFSDEQFF
TRBV7-2	.	TRBJ2-3	TRBD1	TGTGCCAGCAGCTTAGAGACAGGGTGGACTAGCACAGATACGCAGTATTTT	CASSLETGWTSTDTQYF
TRBV18	.	TRBJ1-6	.	TGTGCCAGCTCACCACCGGAGTCACCCCTCCACTTT	CASSPPESPLHF
TRBV28	.	TRBJ2-3	.	TGTGCCAGCAGTACTAGGGGCACAGATACGCAGTATTTT	CASSTRGTDTQYF
TRBV5-6	.	TRBJ1-3	.	TGTGCCAGCAGCTTGGTGCCGGCTGGAAACACCATATATTTT	CASSLVPAGNTIYF
TRBV11-2	.	TRBJ1-2	.	TGTGCCAGCAGCCAAGGACAGATGCGTGGCTACACCTTC	CASSQGQMRGYTF
TRBV11-2	.	TRBJ2-1	TRBD2	TGTGCCAGCAGCCATCTAGCGGGACCCCGGAATGAGCAGTTCTTC	CASSHLAGPRNEQFF
TRBV4-1	few	TRBJ2-1	TRBD2	TGCGCCAGCAGCCAAGGTCGGACTAGCGGGTACAATGAGCAGTTCTTC	CASSQGRTSGYNEQFF
TRBV7-2	.	TRBJ2-1	.	TGTGCCAGCAGCCCCGCGGCCATGGGTGAGCAGTTCTTC	CASSPAAMGEQFF
TRBV2	.	TRBJ2-1	.	TGTGCCAGCAGTGAAGCGGGCTTCACCTACAATGAGCAGTTCTTC	CASSEAGFTYNEQFF
TRBV7-3	.	TRBJ2-3	TRBD2	TGTGCCAGCAGCTTAAATAGCGGGAGGGCGAAGGATACGCAGTATTTT	CASSLNSGRAKDTQYF
TRBV5-6	.	TRBJ2-7	TRBD2	TGTGCCAGCAGCGCGGGAGATGCGGACCGCGGGTGCGAGCAGTACTTC	CASSAGDADRGCEQYF
TRBV19	few	TRBJ2-2	.	TGTGCCAGTAGTATAGTTCGACGAGGCGAGGGTGTGACCACCGGGGAGCTGTTTTTT	CASSIVRRGEGVTTGELFF